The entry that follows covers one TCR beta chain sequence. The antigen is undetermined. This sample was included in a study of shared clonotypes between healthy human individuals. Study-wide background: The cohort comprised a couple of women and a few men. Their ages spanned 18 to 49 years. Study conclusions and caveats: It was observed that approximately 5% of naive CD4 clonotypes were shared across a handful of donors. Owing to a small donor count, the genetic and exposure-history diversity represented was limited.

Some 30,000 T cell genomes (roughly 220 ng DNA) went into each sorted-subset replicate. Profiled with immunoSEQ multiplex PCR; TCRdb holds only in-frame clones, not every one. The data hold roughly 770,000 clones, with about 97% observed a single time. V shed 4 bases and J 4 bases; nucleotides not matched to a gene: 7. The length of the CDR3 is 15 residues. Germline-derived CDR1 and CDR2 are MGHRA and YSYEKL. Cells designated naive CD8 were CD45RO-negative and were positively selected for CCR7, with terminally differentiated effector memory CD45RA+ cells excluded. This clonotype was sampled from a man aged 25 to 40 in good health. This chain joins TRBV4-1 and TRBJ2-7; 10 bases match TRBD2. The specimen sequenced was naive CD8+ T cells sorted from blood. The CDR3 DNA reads TGCGCCAGCAGCCTTGGACTAGCGGAAATGTACGAGCAGTACTTC. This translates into CASSLGLAEMYEQYF.